This T cell receptor (beta chain) emerged from a study of CD8 T cells in ankylosing spondylitis. This clonotype was seen at least ten times. The antigen is unknown. The CDR3 has 14 amino acids. CDR1 is ENHRY and CDR2 is SYGVKD in the germline V gene. V lost 6 bases to trimming and J lost 6 bases; unmatched junction nucleotides: 4. TCRdb analysed the 5' RACE reads with MiXCR anew, one entry per CDR3 protein. The sample consists of around 130,000 distinct CDR3 sequences, approximately 6.8% of them appearing once. Study results and caveats: Disease-linked clones bore a CD8+ phenotype, appearing relatively rarely in peripheral blood. Among TCR beta sequences, a motif of fewer than 10 highly homologous variants appeared characteristic of ankylosing spondylitis blood.

This receptor was taken from a male donor with ankylosing spondylitis or in good health (not recorded which). The rearrangement joins TRBV10-3 to TRBJ2-1; 11 bases fit TRBD2. Sample: blood, either unsorted or a sorted T cell fraction (not recorded which). CDR3 in amino acids: CAISLAGGLNEQFF. DNA of the CDR3: TGTGCCATCAGCCTAGCGGGGGGCCTCAATGAGCAGTTCTTC.